This T cell receptor (beta chain) was sequenced for a study of cytomegalovirus exposure and HLA in healthy donors. A multiplex PCR was run with 60 Vbeta primers and 13 Jbeta primers. Using immunoSEQ multiplex PCR, the repertoire was profiled, and TCRdb retains in-frame clones only, with some absent. The repertoire holds 150,000 to 200,000 clones, roughly four fifths seen once, with 0.9% to 1.1% in the top ten. General study results and limits: Researchers catalogued approximately 170 TCR beta chains as cytomegalovirus-associated. Later analysis indicated greater clonal expansion among HLA-associated TCR beta chains than among equally common other chains. Trimming of TCR beta V- and J-genes showed a link, identified in a later analysis, to a missense DCLRE1C variant. 87-base-pair reads could not separate some V segments, including TRBV6-2 and TRBV6-3.

The germline V gene encodes CDR1 SQVTM and CDR2 ANQGSEA. This CDR3 has 16 amino acids. Unmatched junction bases numbered 8, after V lost 3 bases and J lost 6 bases. A word on this clone: Its antigen remains unidentified.

The rearrangement uses TRBV29-1 and TRBJ2-3, with 14 bases matching TRBD2. The sample taken for sequencing was PBMCs. The source of this sequence is a woman in her thirties or forties in good health and CMV-seronegative. The CDR3 loop is CSVDGTSGSVGDTQYF. The DNA of the CDR3 is TGCAGCGTTGATGGGACTAGCGGGAGCGTGGGGGATACGCAGTATTTT.